A single TCR beta chain is shown here with its context. What it binds is unknown. These data are taken from a study of response to subunit inactivated influenza vaccine. Overall study findings and caveats: There was a suggestion from the authors that each seasonal influenza vaccination recruits few new T cells.

With 0 bases removed from V and 1 base from J, the gap between germline ends came to 16 bases. This CDR3 contains 17 residues. Germline lookup yields CDR1 LGHNA and CDR2 YNFKEQ. TCRdb ran MiXCR on the RT-PCR reads and lists one entry per CDR3 protein. The sample yields approximately 570,000 distinct CDR3 sequences, around 8% seen once. The source is a man aged 50 to 69 who received an inactivated influenza vaccine. The rearrangement links TRBV4-2 to TRBJ2-7; tentatively, D is TRBD1 (5 bases). The sequences come from PBMCs from blood, collected about 23 months after vaccination. CDR3 in DNA: TGTGCCAGCAGCCAAGATCAAATAGGACATCCGTCCTACGAGCAGTACTTC. Its translation is CASSQDQIGHPSYEQYF.